The 6 T cell receptor beta chains below come from one sample, sequenced in a study of control samples from healthy donors and cancer patients. Sequencing was performed with immunoSEQ multiplex PCR; in TCRdb, only in-frame clones are kept and a portion is missing. This sample yields 100,000 to 110,000 clones, of which more than 85% are seen a single time; more than 15% belongs to the top ten. The sequenced sample was blood. Receptor source: a woman in her forties or fifties in good health.

The genes are TRBV30 and TRBJ2-1; D is uncertain. Between the trimmed V and J ends, which lost 0 bases and 3 bases, there was a span of 3 bases. The germline V gene encodes CDR1 GTSNPN and CDR2 SVGIG (reference sequence). CDR3 size: 12 residues. The CDR3 DNA reads TGTGCCTGGAGTGTTTTCTACAATGAGCAGTTCTTC. It translates to CAWSVFYNEQFF.

The CDR3 DNA sequence: TGCAGTGCTAGTCGGGGACGACCTGAAGCTTTCTTT. Residues: CSASRGRPEAFF. The V gene is TRBV20-1, the J gene TRBJ1-1, with D perhaps TRBD1 (5 bases). Germline-derived CDR1 and CDR2 are DFQATT and SNEGSKA (reference sequence). V dropped 3 bases and J dropped 6 bases, with 11 bases sitting between them. This CDR3 is built from 12 residues.

This chain uses TRBV10-2 with TRBJ2-3; TRBD2 aligns across 9 bases. J gave up 0 bases and V 3 bases, and 1 base lay outside the gene matches. This CDR3 spans 15 amino acids. Germline-derived CDR1 and CDR2 are WSHSY and SAAADI. CDR3 sequence (DNA): TGCGCCAGCAGTGACCTAGCGGGGAGCACAGATACGCAGTATTTT. Translation: CASSDLAGSTDTQYF.

The chain links TRBV7-9 to TRBJ1-4; the D is unclear. The CDR3 sequence is 17 residues long. Trimming removed 4 bases at V and 1 base at J, with 16 bases between. Germline CDR1 is SEHNR and CDR2 is FQNEAQ (reference sequence). The CDR3 sequence: CASSYRHLLGTNEKLFF. The DNA for the CDR3 is TGTGCCAGCAGCTACCGACATCTATTGGGAACTAATGAAAAACTGTTTTTT.

This clone was counted many times. This sequence joins TRBV4-2 and TRBJ2-2, with D perhaps matching TRBD1 (6 bases). The ends were cut back, 4 bases at V and 1 base at J, with 10 bases in the middle. Germline values: CDR1 LGHNA, CDR2 YNFKEQ. There are 15 residues in the CDR3. The CDR3 DNA is TGTGCCAGCAGCCGTACAGGGTGGAACACCGGGGAGCTGTTTTTT. The encoded protein is CASSRTGWNTGELFF.

This clone was counted only a few times. The V and J genes are TRBV19 and TRBJ2-5; 7 nucleotides line up with TRBD2. There are 14 residues in the CDR3. Looked up from germline, CDR1 is LNHDA and CDR2 is SQIVND (reference sequence). The trim removed 7 bases at V and 8 bases at J, leaving 13 bases unmatched. The CDR3 here is CASNGGDQSRTQYF. Written as DNA, the CDR3 is TGTGCCAGTAATGGGGGGGACCAGTCACGAACCCAGTACTTC.